These 12 T cell receptor beta chains came from one sample sequenced in a study of T cell responses to AZD1222 COVID-19 vaccine (dated by TCRdb to about 2021). The time point label, as the study defines it: baseline before first vaccination. Library generation was performed with the immunoSEQ multiplex PCR assay. TCRdb stores this immuneACCESS table with in-frame sequences only. Part of the clones is absent; in the studies checked, under half of the shortfall reflects unresolved V genes, and no reason is known for the rest. Counted in this sample were fewer than 150,000 clones; less than 95% of them appeared once. The biggest ten clones account for about 3% of the sample. This material consisted of peripheral blood, taken on day 0 of AZD1222 vaccination. The receptors derive from an adult in good health.

The V and J genes are TRBV18 and TRBJ2-3; 10 bases map to TRBD2. The CDR3 is 16 amino acids. From germline, CDR1 is KGHSH and CDR2 LQKENI. J lost 2 bases, V lost 3 bases, and 5 bases had no gene match. CDR3 protein: CASSPFTSGITDTQYF. In nucleotides, the CDR3 is TGTGCCAGCTCACCCTTCACTAGCGGGATCACAGATACGCAGTATTTT.

V gene TRBV5-1 combines with J gene TRBJ2-3; a possible D gene is TRBD1 (6 bases). The CDR3 consists of 14 residues. The ends were cut back, 4 bases at V and 2 bases at J, with 11 bases in the middle. Germline CDR1 reads SGHRS; CDR2 reads YFSETQ. Here the CDR3 DNA reads TGCGCCAGCAGCGCGGACAGTTACACAGATACGCAGTATTTT. Protein product: CASSADSYTDTQYF. Drawing the rest from reference TRBV5-1 and TRBJ2-3, the complete variable domain is KAGVTQTPRYLIKTRGQQVTLSCSPISGHRSVSWYQQTPGQGLQFLFEYFSETQRNKGNFPGRFSGRQFSNSRSEMNVSTLELGDSALYLCASSADSYTDTQYFGPGTRLTVL.

This clone was recorded a few times. CDR3 DNA: TGTGCCAGCGAGTTTAAAGTCGAGAACACTGAAGCTTTCTTT. Its protein product is CASEFKVENTEAFF. The V call is TRBV11-3, the J call TRBJ1-1; D not certain. The V and J ends lost 8 bases and 1 base respectively, with 14 bases between them. The CDR3 spans 14 residues. CDR1 is SGHNT, CDR2 YENEEA, per germline.

The chain couples TRBV3-1 (or the pseudogene TRBV3-2) to TRBJ2-1; no clear D gene. V was clipped by 1 base and J by 7 bases, with 5 bases between them. The CDR3 extends over 12 amino acids. Germline lookup yields CDR1 LGHDT and CDR2 YNNKEL (reference sequence). The CDR3 DNA reads as TGTGCCAGCAGCCAAGTGCAAAATGAGCAGTTCTTC. Translating gives CASSQVQNEQFF.

The CDR3 nucleotides read TGTGCCAGCAGCTCCGCCAGGGGTAGGGAGACCCAGTACTTC. It encodes CASSSARGRETQYF. The rearrangement uses TRBV7-2 and TRBJ2-5; D may be TRBD1 (6 bases). Germline V gene data show CDR1 as SGHTA and CDR2 as FQGNSA. The CDR3 runs to 14 residues. V lost 4 bases and J 5 bases, leaving 14 bases between the germline ends.

The chain is built from TRBV5-1 and TRBJ2-7; D not resolved. V lost 1 base and J 0 bases, leaving 11 bases between the germline ends. Germline V gene lookup returns CDR1 SGHRS and CDR2 YFSETQ. The CDR3 covers 15 residues. CDR3: CASSLNTGLSYEQYF. CDR3 coding DNA: TGCGCCAGCAGCTTGAACACCGGCCTCTCCTACGAGCAGTACTTC.

This clone was detected a few times. CDR3 loop: CASSLAAQGFATNEKLFF. For the CDR3, the DNA is TGTGCCAGCAGCTTAGCGGCCCAGGGGTTCGCAACTAATGAAAAACTGTTTTTT. The gene calls are TRBV11-1 and TRBJ1-4, with a possible D match to TRBD1 (6 bases). The CDR3 totals 18 residues. Trimming stripped 0 bases from V and 0 bases from J, with 14 bases between. The V gene's germline CDR1 is SGHAT and CDR2 FQDESV (reference sequence).

CDR3 in DNA: TGTGCCAGTAACCGACTAGCGGGGGAGTACAATGAGCAGTTCTTC. This gives the protein CASNRLAGEYNEQFF. The chain carries TRBV19 and TRBJ2-1, with 12 bases fitting TRBD2. Trimming cost V 7 bases and J 4 bases; bases outside gene matches: 5. The CDR3 contains 15 residues. The germline CDR1 and CDR2 sequences are LNHDA and SQIVND (reference sequence).

This sequence joins TRBV21-1 and TRBJ1-1. TRBV21-1 is given as a pseudogene. This CDR3 contains 14 residues. DNA of the CDR3: TGTGCCAGCATCGGGGGGATAACGTTTACTGAAGCTTTCTTT. This sequence encodes CASIGGITFTEAFF.

The rearrangement joins TRBV4-1 to TRBJ2-5, with unresolved D. CDR3 length: 12 amino acids. Per the germline V gene, CDR1 is MGHRA and CDR2 is YSYEKL. With 0 bases removed from V and 7 bases from J, the gap between germline ends came to 6 bases. CDR3 region: CASSQDRGTQYF. Here the CDR3 DNA reads TGCGCCAGCAGCCAAGATCGTGGGACCCAGTACTTC.

The J gene is TRBJ2-2, the V gene TRBV7-9; possibly TRBD1 for D (5 bases). Trimming cost V 2 bases and J 0 bases, with 7 bases left between them. Germline-derived CDR1 and CDR2 are SEHNR and FQNEAQ (reference sequence). This CDR3 has 15 residues. The CDR3 sequence is CASSLRTPNTGELFF. CDR3 DNA: TGTGCCAGCAGCTTAAGGACACCGAACACCGGGGAGCTGTTTTTT.

The chain couples TRBV3-1 (or the pseudogene TRBV3-2) to TRBJ1-2; perhaps TRBD1 as D (5 bases). Germline loops: CDR1 LGHDT, CDR2 YNNKEL (reference sequence). The CDR3 extends over 14 amino acids. The germline V and J ends were trimmed by 1 base and 1 base, with 7 bases remaining between them. CDR3 nucleotide sequence: TGTGCCAGCAGCCAAGGGCAGGGTAACTATGGCTACACCTTC. This sequence encodes CASSQGQGNYGYTF.